This T cell receptor beta chain was documented in a study of blood T cells in healthy people across ages. Study-level points and caveats: The recorded TCR beta diversity per million T cells decreased in a roughly linear manner with age. PBMC samples, being unsorted, prevented any conclusive comparison of naive and antigen-experienced cells.

The use of a sample-barcoded 5' primer and a J-beta primer mix characterized a second PCR of about 7 to 12 cycles. Any given sample supplied a minimum of 3 million CDR3-containing paired-end reads. TCRdb re-analysed the 5' RACE reads in MiXCR, keeping a single row per CDR3 protein. The profile shows roughly 1.6 million distinct CDR3 sequences, about 35% of them singletons. Per sample, extraction of total RNA gave at least 5.5 micrograms in every case. CDR3 length equals 18 residues. V was pared by 0 bases and J by 0 bases, with 5 bases of the junction left unmatched. Germline values: CDR1 SGHRS, CDR2 YFSETQ. On this clonotype: Its antigen is unknown.

This chain links TRBV5-1 with TRBJ2-1; TRBD2 agrees at 11 bases. The specimen was blood. This clonotype was obtained from a woman aged 30 to 39 in good health. The CDR3 reads CASSLAITSGGSYNEQFF. CDR3 DNA sequence: TGCGCCAGCAGCTTGGCGATAACTAGCGGGGGCTCCTACAATGAGCAGTTCTTC.